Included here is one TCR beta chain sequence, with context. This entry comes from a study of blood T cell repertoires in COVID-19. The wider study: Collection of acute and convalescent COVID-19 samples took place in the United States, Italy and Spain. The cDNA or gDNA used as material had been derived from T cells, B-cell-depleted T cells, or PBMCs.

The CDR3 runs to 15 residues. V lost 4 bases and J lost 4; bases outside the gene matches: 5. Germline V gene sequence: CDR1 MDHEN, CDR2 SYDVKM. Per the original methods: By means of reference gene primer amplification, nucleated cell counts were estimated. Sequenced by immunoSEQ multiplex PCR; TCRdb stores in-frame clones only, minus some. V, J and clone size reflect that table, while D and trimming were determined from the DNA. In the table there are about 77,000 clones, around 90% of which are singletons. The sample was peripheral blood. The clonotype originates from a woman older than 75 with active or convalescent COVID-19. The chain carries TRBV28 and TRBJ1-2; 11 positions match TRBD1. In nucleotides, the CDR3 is TGTGCCAGCAGTTCATCCGGGACAGGGGGCTATGGCTACACCTTC. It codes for CASSSSGTGGYGYTF.